Below, 29 T cell receptor beta chains from the same sample are listed, as sequenced in a study of post-analysis software for immune sequencing data. Findings and caveats of the study: Five TRBV segments were significantly more frequent in patients than in controls. TRBV5-6, TRBV5-1 and TRBV20-1 were among these segments.

Libraries were made from TCR beta cDNA, and they carried unique molecular identifiers. TCRdb called the PCR reads again in MiXCR, with one record for every CDR3 protein. The top ten hold roughly 5.2% of the sample, which has approximately 770,000 distinct CDR3 sequences, roughly 50% seen once. For these receptors, no antigen is known. The sample consisted of blood. These receptors were collected from a girl aged 10-17 years with multiple sclerosis.

To note about this clonotype: The junction does not match germline at one end; this may be a read error. CDR3 sequence reads: CAVGADAQYF. The CDR3 DNA follows: TGCGCCGTGGGGGCAGATGCGCAGTATTTT. The chain uses TRBV12-3 or TRBV12-4 and TRBJ2-3; TRBD1 is a possible D gene (6 bases). This CDR3 has 10 amino acids.

The rearrangement joins TRBV20-1 to TRBJ2-7, with D uncertain. The ends were cut back, 1 base at V and 4 bases at J, with 8 bases in the middle. The CDR3 extends over 12 amino acids. Germline lookup yields CDR1 DFQATT and CDR2 SNEGSKA (reference sequence). The CDR3 protein is CSARGQDYEQYF. CDR3 nucleotide sequence: TGCAGTGCTAGAGGGCAGGATTACGAGCAGTACTTC.

V and J are TRBV5-1 and TRBJ1-4; D uncertain. This CDR3 spans 16 amino acids. Germline values: CDR1 SGHRS, CDR2 YFSETQ. Trimming removed 4 bases at V and 3 bases at J, with 16 bases between. The CDR3 is CASSQWPKTANEKLFF. For the CDR3, the DNA is TGCGCCAGCAGCCAGTGGCCGAAAACAGCTAATGAAAAACTGTTTTTT.

This clonotype has a handful of counts. The V call is TRBV20-1, the J call TRBJ2-3, with unresolved D. Trimming took off 5 bases at V and 6 bases at J, with 15 bases between the two ends. The CDR3 consists of 13 residues. In germline, CDR1 is DFQATT, CDR2 SNEGSKA (reference sequence). DNA for the CDR3: TGCAGTGCTTCAGCTACAACTTGGGATACGCAGTATTTT. Protein sequence: CSASATTWDTQYF.

To note about this clonotype: A much larger clonotype is one base distant, so this may be a read error. The chain uses TRBV29-1 and TRBJ2-3; D perhaps matches TRBD2 (5 bases). V was trimmed by 6 bases and J by 3 bases, leaving 19 bases between them. The CDR3 loop spans 15 amino acids. The germline CDR1 and CDR2 sequences are SQVTM and ANQGSEA. This CDR3 reads CSVVGRLEGTDTQYF. CDR3 sequence (DNA): TGCAGCGTAGTCGGACGGCTAGAGGGTACAGATACGCAGTATTTT.

This sequence joins TRBV7-2 and TRBJ2-7; TRBD1 or TRBD2 may be the D gene (5 bases each). V lost 10 bases to trimming and J lost 2 bases, with 15 bases between them. The CDR3 has 13 residues. Per germline, CDR1 SGHTA and CDR2 FQGNSA. The CDR3 DNA sequence: TGTGCCACCGGCCGGGACGGGGCCTACGAGCAGTACTTC. This sequence encodes CATGRDGAYEQYF.

This clonotype was detected only a few times. This rearrangement joins TRBV5-5 to TRBJ1-2, with unresolved D. Trimming removed 4 bases at V and 2 bases at J, with 15 bases between. This CDR3 is 15 amino acids long. Germline CDR1 and CDR2: SGHKS and YYEKEE (reference sequence). This chain's CDR3 is CASSPSGTPNYGYTF. In nucleotides, the CDR3 is TGTGCCAGCAGCCCATCGGGCACCCCAAACTATGGCTACACCTTC.

A few counts support this clonotype. The gene calls are TRBV6-5 and TRBJ2-4; TRBD1 matches 10 bases. V shed 0 bases, J shed 0 bases, and the junction held 11 bases outside the gene matches. The CDR3 extends over 20 amino acids. From germline, CDR1 is MNHEY and CDR2 SVGAGI. CDR3 bases: TGTGCCAGCAGTTACTCGTCCGGGACAGGGGCGTCGATAGCCAAAAACATTCAGTACTTC. Its translation is CASSYSSGTGASIAKNIQYF.

The chain employs TRBV7-9 and TRBJ2-7; 8 bases line up with TRBD1. Germline values: CDR1 SEHNR, CDR2 FQNEAQ (reference sequence). The CDR3 is made up of 14 amino acids. The V segment lost 6 bases and the J segment 0 bases; nucleotides outside the gene matches: 4. The CDR3, as DNA: TGTGCCAGCAGGGATACAGGGGGCTCCTACGAGCAGTACTTC. It codes for CASRDTGGSYEQYF.

The V call is TRBV5-4, the J call TRBJ1-2; 8 nucleotides line up with TRBD1. Losses at the gene ends were 6 bases for V and 2 bases for J; bases not matched to a gene: 12. Germline CDR1 reads SGHNT; CDR2 reads YYREEE (reference sequence). The CDR3 sequence is 16 residues long. CDR3 protein: CASMGADRGGNYGYTF. The CDR3 bases are TGTGCCAGCATGGGTGCCGACAGGGGAGGCAACTATGGCTACACCTTC.

This clonotype was counted between two and nine times. The chain recombines TRBV29-1 with TRBJ2-5; 7 positions agree with TRBD2. This CDR3 has 13 residues. Germline loops: CDR1 SQVTM, CDR2 ANQGSEA. V trimming: 6 bases; J trimming: 4 bases; junction bases outside the gene matches: 8. The CDR3 nucleotides are TGCAGCGTCCCCCTGGGGGGGGGAGAGACCCAGTACTTC. It encodes CSVPLGGGETQYF.

The V and J genes are TRBV20-1 and TRBJ2-5; the D is unclear. CDR3 length equals 14 residues. Germline loops: CDR1 DFQATT, CDR2 SNEGSKA (reference sequence). V lost 6 bases and J 2 bases, leaving 16 bases between the germline ends. Written as DNA, the CDR3 is TGCAGTGCCCCTCCGGCGAGAGATCAAGAGACCCAGTACTTC. It yields the protein CSAPPARDQETQYF.

The V call is TRBV7-3, the J call TRBJ2-2; D possibly matches TRBD1 or TRBD2 (5 bases each). The CDR3 contains 15 residues. Per the germline V gene, CDR1 is SGHTA and CDR2 is FQGTGA. The V gene lost 1 base and the J gene lost 0 bases, with 6 bases spanning the gap. The CDR3 DNA reads TGTGCCAGCAGCTTAATGGGACCGAACACCGGGGAGCTGTTTTTT. It specifies CASSLMGPNTGELFF.

This clonotype was detected only a few times. This chain links TRBV12-5 with TRBJ1-1, with D hard to call. Germline assignment: CDR1 LGHNT and CDR2 FRNRAP. CDR3 length: 12 amino acids. The V end lost 1 base, the J end lost 1 base, and 1 base lay between the germline ends. Here the CDR3 DNA reads TGTGCTAGTGGTTTGGGGAACACTGAAGCTTTCTTT. It is translated as CASGLGNTEAFF.

This sequence joins TRBV20-1 and TRBJ2-7; a weak D match, TRBD1 (6 bases). The CDR3 runs to 14 residues. V gave up 3 bases and J gave up 2 bases, with 14 bases separating them. Per the germline V gene, CDR1 is DFQATT and CDR2 is SNEGSKA (reference sequence). CDR3 loop: CSASRGREPYEQYF. The CDR3 DNA reads TGCAGTGCTAGCAGGGGAAGGGAGCCCTACGAGCAGTACTTC.

The chain uses TRBV6-2 or TRBV6-3 and TRBJ2-5; D gene unclear. The CDR3 contains 18 residues. V was pared by 6 bases and J by 2 bases, with 25 bases between. The germline CDR1 and CDR2 sequences are MNHEY and SVGEGT. The CDR3 is CASSPVGPGRRSQETQYF. The CDR3 DNA reads TGTGCCAGCAGCCCAGTCGGGCCAGGTCGGCGGTCGCAAGAGACCCAGTACTTC.

This clonotype was found once. The chain employs TRBV5-1 and TRBJ1-2; 7 bases align to TRBD1. Per germline, CDR1 SGHRS and CDR2 YFSETQ. The CDR3 consists of 15 residues. J lost 2 bases, V lost 0 bases, and 4 bases had no gene match. In DNA form, the CDR3 reads TGCGCCAGCAGCTTGGACTGGACAGGAAACTATGGCTACACCTTC. Translated: CASSLDWTGNYGYTF. Looking up the rest from reference TRBV5-1 and TRBJ1-2 gives the full variable domain: KAGVTQTPRYLIKTRGQQVTLSCSPISGHRSVSWYQQTPGQGLQFLFEYFSETQRNKGNFPGRFSGRQFSNSRSEMNVSTLELGDSALYLCASSLDWTGNYGYTFGSGTRLTVV.

This clonotype was picked up one time. The chain joins TRBV11-3 to TRBJ1-2, with a tentative D call TRBD1 (6 bases). This CDR3 comprises 16 residues. V lost 4 bases and J 7 bases, leaving 22 bases between the germline ends. Germline V lookup: CDR1 SGHNT, CDR2 YENEEA. CDR3 residues: CASSSTTDPGVSGYTF. The CDR3 DNA is TGTGCCAGCAGCTCGACTACTGACCCAGGGGTCTCTGGCTACACCTTC.

V usage is TRBV6-2 or TRBV6-3 and J usage is TRBJ2-5; 8 nucleotides agree with TRBD1. The V gene's germline CDR1 is MNHEY and CDR2 SVGEGT. The CDR3 consists of 16 residues. The ends lost 2 bases at V and 0 bases at J; junction bases unmatched: 5. CDR3 loop: CASSYNGQGHQETQYF. DNA of the CDR3: TGTGCCAGCAGTTACAACGGACAGGGCCACCAAGAGACCCAGTACTTC.

The chain couples TRBV6-1 to TRBJ2-5; TRBD1 matches at 10 bases. From germline, CDR1 is MNHNS and CDR2 SASEGT. The CDR3 has 16 amino acids. J lost 5 bases, V lost 3 bases, and 9 bases had no gene match. DNA for the CDR3: TGTGCCAGCAGTGAGCCGGGACAGGGGAACTCGGAGACCCAGTACTTC. Its protein product is CASSEPGQGNSETQYF.

The CDR3 DNA is TGTGCCAGCAGACACGGCAGGGAAGCATATGGCTACACCTTC. Residues: CASRHGREAYGYTF. This chain uses TRBV12-3 or TRBV12-4 with TRBJ1-2; D perhaps matches TRBD1 (5 bases). This CDR3 spans 14 amino acids. The V and J ends lost 6 bases and 5 bases respectively, with 16 bases between them.

This clonotype has just a few counts. This chain links TRBV4-1 with TRBJ2-5, with D uncertain. The CDR3 spans 13 residues. Between the trimmed V and J ends, which lost 8 bases and 5 bases, there was a span of 15 bases. Germline V lookup: CDR1 MGHRA, CDR2 YSYEKL. CDR3 sequence (DNA): TGCGCCAGCTCCGTGGGTAGTGGGGAGACCCAGTACTTC. It specifies CASSVGSGETQYF.

The CDR3 nucleotides read TGTGCCAGCAGTTTAGTGCCTAGTGGGAATGAGCAGTTCTTC. Translated, it gives CASSLVPSGNEQFF. V is TRBV12-3 or TRBV12-4 and J is TRBJ2-1; D uncertain. The length of the CDR3 is 14 residues. V lost 1 base and J lost 7, with 11 bases in between.

This clonotype showed up just a few times. This chain uses TRBV27 with TRBJ1-2; the D is unclear. The CDR3 is made up of 13 amino acids. V gave up 2 bases and J gave up 7 bases, with 11 bases separating them. Looked up from germline, CDR1 is MNHEY and CDR2 is SMNVEV (reference sequence). CDR3 nucleotides: TGTGCCAGCAGTTTAACGCCCCGGGCTGGCTACACCTTC. This codes for CASSLTPRAGYTF.

The rearrangement uses TRBV5-1 and TRBJ1-5, with D uncertain. V was pared by 0 bases and J by 0 bases, with 28 bases between. CDR3 size: 22 residues. Germline CDR1 reads SGHRS; CDR2 reads YFSETQ. Here the CDR3 DNA reads TGCGCCAGCAGCTTGGCCATCACCACAACCCCACGACAAGGCTATAGCAATCAGCCCCAGCATTTT. It is translated as CASSLAITTTPRQGYSNQPQHF.

This clonotype turned up a few times. The gene calls are TRBV12-3 or TRBV12-4 and TRBJ2-3; D gene uncertain. The V and J ends lost 5 bases and 4 bases respectively, with 13 bases between them. The CDR3 covers 14 residues. The CDR3 DNA is TGTGCCAGCAGTCCAAACTTTGCCCCAGATACGCAGTATTTT. Its translation: CASSPNFAPDTQYF.

This chain connects TRBV20-1 to TRBJ2-7; D is possibly TRBD2 (5 bases). Trimming took 2 bases from V and 2 from J, leaving 10 bases between them. This CDR3 is 13 amino acids long. Germline-derived CDR1 and CDR2 are DFQATT and SNEGSKA (reference sequence). CDR3 nucleotide sequence: TGCAGTGCTAGAACGGACTTTACCTACGAGCAGTACTTC. It translates to CSARTDFTYEQYF.

J is TRBJ1-5 and V is TRBV6-1, with TRBD1 as a possible D gene (5 bases). Germline V lookup: CDR1 MNHNS, CDR2 SASEGT. CDR3 length: 15 residues. Trimming took off 3 bases at V and 7 bases at J, with 16 bases between the two ends. The CDR3 DNA follows: TGTGCCAGCAGTGACGGGAGGGGCACGCAGCAGCCCCAGCATTTT. Translation: CASSDGRGTQQPQHF.

This chain connects TRBV20-1 to TRBJ2-7, with 9 bases identical to TRBD1. CDR1 and CDR2 (germline): DFQATT, SNEGSKA (reference sequence). The CDR3 is made up of 14 amino acids. V gave up 8 bases and J gave up 2 bases; unmatched junction bases: 10. The CDR3 region is CSSQSGDRAYEQYF. The CDR3 DNA reads as TGCAGTTCCCAAAGTGGGGACAGGGCCTACGAGCAGTACTTC.